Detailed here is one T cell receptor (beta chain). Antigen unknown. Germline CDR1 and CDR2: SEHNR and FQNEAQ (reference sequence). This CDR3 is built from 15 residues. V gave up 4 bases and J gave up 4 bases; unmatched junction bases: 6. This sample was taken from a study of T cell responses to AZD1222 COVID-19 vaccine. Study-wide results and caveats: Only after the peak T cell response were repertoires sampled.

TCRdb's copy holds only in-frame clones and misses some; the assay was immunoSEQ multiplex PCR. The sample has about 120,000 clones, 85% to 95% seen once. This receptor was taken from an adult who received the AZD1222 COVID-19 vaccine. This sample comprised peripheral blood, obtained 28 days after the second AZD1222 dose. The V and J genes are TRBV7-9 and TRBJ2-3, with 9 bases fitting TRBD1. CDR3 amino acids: CASSSTGGFADTQYF. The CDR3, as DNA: TGTGCCAGCAGCTCCACAGGGGGCTTTGCAGATACGCAGTATTTT.